Listed here are 11 T cell receptor beta chains from one sample, sequenced in a study of T-cell reconstitution after alpha-beta-depleted transplantation in children. Unique molecular identifiers were incorporated during preparation of the TCRbeta library. One entry per CDR3 protein, called by TCRdb with MiXCR from the PCR reads. Here the sample spans about 150,000 distinct CDR3 sequences, 7.5% to 9% being singletons. The sequencing used PBMCs, mostly from graft donor cells, collected 180 days after TCRalphabeta/CD19-depleted stem cell transplant. The receptors stem from a female patient younger than 10 who had a stem cell transplant for congenital amegakaryocytic thrombocytopenia, so the T cells may come from the graft donor.

This clonotype was recorded a few times. V gene TRBV10-3 combines with J gene TRBJ2-1; 8 nucleotides align to TRBD2. The length of the CDR3 is 16 residues. V lost 3 bases and J lost 9; bases outside the gene matches: 13. Germline values: CDR1 ENHRY, CDR2 SYGVKD. DNA of the CDR3: TGTGCCATCAGTGATTTAGGGACTAGGGTAATGGTTGAGCAGTTCTTC. This gives the protein CAISDLGTRVMVEQFF.

This rearrangement joins TRBV7-9 to TRBJ1-4; D unresolved. Trimming shortened V by 10 bases and J by 7 bases, and 19 bases separated the two germline ends. Germline V CDR1 and CDR2: SEHNR, FQNEAQ (reference sequence). There are 14 residues in the CDR3. The CDR3 spells CATSVTSTAEKLFF. CDR3 nucleotide sequence: TGTGCCACCTCGGTGACGTCCACAGCTGAAAAACTGTTTTTT.

The V gene is TRBV7-8, the J gene TRBJ2-6; the D gene is possibly TRBD1 (5 bases). With 5 bases removed from V and 0 bases from J, the gap between germline ends came to 14 bases. There are 17 residues in the CDR3. Germline-derived CDR1 and CDR2 are SGHVS and FQNEAQ. CDR3: CASSPPARASGANVLTF. The CDR3 region has the DNA TGTGCCAGCAGCCCGCCGGCCAGGGCCTCTGGGGCCAACGTCCTGACTTTC.

This clonotype was recorded many times. The CDR3 loop reads CASSSTDIPSSYNEQFF. The CDR3 region has the DNA TGTGCCAGCAGCTCAACCGACATCCCGAGCTCCTACAATGAGCAGTTCTTC. V usage is TRBV7-3 and J usage is TRBJ2-1, with D unclear. Germline CDR1 and CDR2: SGHTA and FQGTGA. The CDR3 length is 17 residues. Deletions cut 4 bases from V and 0 bases from J, with 16 bases between.

The genes are TRBV29-1 and TRBJ2-5; 7 bases are shared with TRBD1. V was pared by 4 bases and J by 13 bases, with 3 bases of the junction left unmatched. CDR1 is SQVTM and CDR2 is ANQGSEA in the germline V gene. The CDR3 totals 9 residues. The CDR3 nucleotides read TGCAGCGTTGTTCGACAGGGGTACTTC. Translating gives CSVVRQGYF.

This clonotype has only a few counts. The chain uses TRBV20-1 and TRBJ1-2; D gene unclear. From germline, CDR1 is DFQATT and CDR2 SNEGSKA (reference sequence). This CDR3 is 10 amino acids long. Trimming removed 5 bases from V and 2 bases from J, with 3 bases in between. The CDR3 nucleotides read TGCAGTGCTGGAAACTATGGCTACACCTTC. Translated: CSAGNYGYTF.

The chain has TRBV28 and TRBJ1-6; a possible D gene is TRBD1 (5 bases). The CDR3 loop spans 14 amino acids. Trimming stripped 7 bases from V and 2 bases from J, with 9 bases between. Germline CDR1 and CDR2: MDHEN and SYDVKM. The CDR3 here is CASMGGPYNSPLHF. The CDR3 DNA reads as TGTGCCAGCATGGGGGGTCCCTATAATTCACCCCTCCACTTT.

This chain connects TRBV6-1 to TRBJ2-4, with 8 bases identical to TRBD1. The CDR3 loop spans 15 amino acids. After removal of 6 bases from V and 0 bases from J, the junction contained 4 bases not matched to a gene. Germline V gene data show CDR1 as MNHNS and CDR2 as SASEGT. In nucleotides, the CDR3 is TGTGCCAGCAGCGGGACAGGTCTAGCCAAAAACATTCAGTACTTC. It specifies CASSGTGLAKNIQYF.

This chain connects TRBV20-1 to TRBJ1-1; 8 bases map to TRBD1. Germline values: CDR1 DFQATT, CDR2 SNEGSKA (reference sequence). V shed 5 bases and J 6 bases; nucleotides not matched to a gene: 11. The CDR3 length is 14 residues. The CDR3: CSAGQTGDGAEAFF. The CDR3 coding sequence is TGCAGTGCTGGCCAGACAGGGGATGGAGCTGAAGCTTTCTTT.

This clonotype was counted many times. The J gene is TRBJ1-5, the V gene TRBV16; no reliable D call. Per the germline V gene, CDR1 is KGHSY and CDR2 is FQNENV. V was cut by 3 bases and J by 6 bases, with 12 bases left in between. This CDR3 spans 14 amino acids. The CDR3 DNA is TGTGCCAGCAGCCACCCCCGGGAGGGTCAGCCCCAGCATTTT. Translating gives CASSHPREGQPQHF.

In its sample, this clonotype was seen many times. The chain links TRBV5-1 to TRBJ2-5; unclear D gene. V lost 3 bases and J lost 5, with 14 bases in between. The CDR3 is made up of 14 amino acids. The V gene's germline CDR1 is SGHRS and CDR2 YFSETQ. As DNA, the CDR3 is TGCGCCAGCAGCTCTTCGACACCGCCGGAGACCCAGTACTTC. Translating it yields CASSSSTPPETQYF.